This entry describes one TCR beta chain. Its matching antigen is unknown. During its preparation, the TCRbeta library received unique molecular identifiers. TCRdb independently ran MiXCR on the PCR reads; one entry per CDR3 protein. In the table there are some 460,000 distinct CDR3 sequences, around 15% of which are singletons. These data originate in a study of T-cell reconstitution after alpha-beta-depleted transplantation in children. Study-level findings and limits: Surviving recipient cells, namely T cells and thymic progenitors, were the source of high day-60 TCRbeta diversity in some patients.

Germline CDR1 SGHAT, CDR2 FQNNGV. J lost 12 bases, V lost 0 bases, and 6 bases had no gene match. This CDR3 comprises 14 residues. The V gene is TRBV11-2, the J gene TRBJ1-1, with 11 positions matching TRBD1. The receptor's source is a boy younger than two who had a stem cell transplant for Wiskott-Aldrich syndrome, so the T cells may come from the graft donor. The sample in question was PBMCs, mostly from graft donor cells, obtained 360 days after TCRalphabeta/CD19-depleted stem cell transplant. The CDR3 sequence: CASSLEGQGVSTFF. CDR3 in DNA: TGTGCCAGCAGCTTAGAGGGACAGGGGGTTAGTACTTTCTTT.